Included here is one TCR beta chain sequence, with context. No antigen is known for it. It has no much larger one-base neighbor in the sample; base qualities were not kept. Using the deep immunoSEQ assay, multiplex PCR amplified TCR CDR3 regions from genomic DNA. Extracted genomic DNA from each cell subset was spread evenly across all wells of several immunoSEQ 96-well plates, with each plate serving as a replicate. For sorted subsets, roughly 190 ng of genomic DNA, equivalent to some 30,000 T cell genomes, went into each replicate PCR. Purified libraries were measured with a Qubit 3.0 fluorometer, size-checked on a Bioanalyzer 2100, and measured again with the KAPA Library Quantification kit. Each immunoSEQ 96-well plate was sequenced on its own single-read 150-cycle Illumina NextSeq 550 flow cell. The source study handled its data this way. The immunoSEQ output contained only junctional sequences without quality scores, so filtering could not match that applied to full-length reads. To assign V/J genes and CDR3, sequences were annotated using PyIR, a Python wrapper for IgBLAST v1.9, with IMGT germline references. Reads were filtered out if the reads had weak V/J assignments (E-value above 1e-6), no CDR3, stop codons, out-of-frame junctions, or ambiguous translated residues. A V3J clonotype was defined by an identical inferred V gene, J gene, and CDR3 amino acid sequence. Percentage overlap between repertoires was calculated by dividing the number of shared unique clonotypes by the size of the smaller repertoire. RTK rarefaction, the Chao1 estimator, and Recon v2.1 estimates of unobserved clonotypes were used to assess repertoire richness. For all TCRbeta clonotypes obtained by the gDNA method from a few donors, generation probabilities were computed with OLGA. TCRdb obtained this table from immuneACCESS and retained in-frame rearrangements with V and J assigned. These tables miss some clones; where compared with another copy, unresolved V genes account for less than half of the shortfall, and the remainder is unexplained. The V and J calls and clone size were taken over from that table, and D and trimming were inferred from the DNA. The table for this sample lists about 2 million clones; 85% to 95% of them were counted only once. The biggest ten clones account for about 0.13% of the sample.

This specimen comes from a study of shared clonotypes between healthy human individuals (TCRdb year 2020). Some background on the complete study: The cohort comprised a couple of women and a few men aged 18 to 49 years. For each donor, CD4 naive and CD4 memory were each given three plates, CD8 naive was given two plates, and CD8 memory was given one plate. To estimate repertoire size and how much clonotype sharing occurs between individuals, the study deeply sequenced the blood TCR repertoires of five healthy adults. Libraries were prepared and TCR repertoires were sequenced by different laboratories using diverse techniques, in order to increase sequencing depth and limit assay-specific biases. Leukapheresis yielded between about 0.85 and 10 billion PBMCs per donor.

Here is what the overall study found, with its caveats: Estimated clonotype richness was generally larger for naive than for memory subsets. When several donors were compared, the shared fraction of clonotypes was 5% to 6.5% for naive CD4, around 3.5% for naive CD8, more than 2% for memory CD4, and 0.4% for memory CD8. Higher generation probabilities were observed for clonotypes shared by all four sorted-subset donors than for non-shared clonotypes. The genetic and exposure-history diversity represented was limited by the small number of donors. Even with the large sequencing depth, rarefaction of the sorted-subset datasets indicated that sequencing was incomplete. Pairwise subsampling indicated that sequencing depth was expected to affect the degree of clonotype sharing among donors. Sampling was limited to blood, and TCR repertoires in tissue likely differ from TCR repertoires in blood.

Healthy HIV-negative adults with no recently reported acute infections or vaccinations were included as donors. All donors were Caucasian adults living in Nashville, Tennessee, USA. Magnetic negative selection was used to enrich CD4+ T cells, after which naive cells were positively selected on CD45RA and the negative fraction became the memory subset. Blood was collected by leukapheresis, and PBMCs were isolated by Ficoll-Histopaque density gradient centrifugation and then cryopreserved in liquid nitrogen vapor phase. Purity and quantity of every magnetically sorted T cell population were checked by analytical flow cytometry. Genomic DNA was isolated from every sorted fraction and measured by UV absorbance on a Nanodrop 2000c. This TCR derives from a man in his late teens or twenties in good health. Sequencing was performed on naive CD4+ T cells sorted from blood. The cell subset or site tag for this specimen amounts to: CD45RA+ positively selected.

Read as DNA, the sequence is TGCGCCAGCAGCCAAGCACTAGCGGGAGGGTACAATGAGCAGTTCTTC. Its coded protein is CASSQALAGGYNEQFF. The chain is assembled from TRBV4-3 and TRBJ2-1; 13 bases in the junction line up with TRBD2. The germline V gene sets CDR1 to LGHNA and CDR2 to YSLEER. V is trimmed back by 1 base and J by 4 bases, and the junction contains 1 base that no gene match accounts for. There are 16 amino acids in the CDR3, from cysteine to phenylalanine inclusive. Only the CDR3 DNA stays, 48 bases, in frame from base 1.